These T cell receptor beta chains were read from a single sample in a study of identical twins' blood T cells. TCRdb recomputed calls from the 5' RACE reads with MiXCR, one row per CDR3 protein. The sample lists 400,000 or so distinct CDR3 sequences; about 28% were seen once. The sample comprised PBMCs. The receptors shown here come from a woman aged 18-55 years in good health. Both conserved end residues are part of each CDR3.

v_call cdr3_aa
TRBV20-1 CSASGGNYNEQFF
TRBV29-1 CSVLARPGYTF
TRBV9 CASKGDTQYF
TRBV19 CASSRPSFKRETQETQYF
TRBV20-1 CSALRGAADTEAFF
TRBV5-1 CASSLAPTGMNTEAFF
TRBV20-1 CSATQGATEAFF
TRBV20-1 CSARKATGGENIQYF
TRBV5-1 CASSFEPDRSEAFF
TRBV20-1 CSARLLEQFF
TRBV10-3 CAINEGTNEKLFF
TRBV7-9 CASSLTPTEAFF
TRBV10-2 CATSQRLTTDTQYF
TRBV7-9 CASSSILAGHTDTQYF
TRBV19 CASTSGIRGEQFF
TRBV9 CASSPRTDPYEQYF
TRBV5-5 CASSFAVNTEAFF
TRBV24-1 CATSVKVSF
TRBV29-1 CSVGPGWVFSYGYTF
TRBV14 CASSLKTSGGTDTRYF
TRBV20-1 CSARRREGEKLFF
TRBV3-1 CASSQTGVRTEAFF
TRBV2 CASRGGGNTIHF
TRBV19 CASMTTGTANTEAFF
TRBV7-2 CASSKNRETQYF
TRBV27 CASSLLGQTGYTF
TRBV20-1 CSALDPNTEAFF
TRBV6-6 CASSYLSGGNTGELFF